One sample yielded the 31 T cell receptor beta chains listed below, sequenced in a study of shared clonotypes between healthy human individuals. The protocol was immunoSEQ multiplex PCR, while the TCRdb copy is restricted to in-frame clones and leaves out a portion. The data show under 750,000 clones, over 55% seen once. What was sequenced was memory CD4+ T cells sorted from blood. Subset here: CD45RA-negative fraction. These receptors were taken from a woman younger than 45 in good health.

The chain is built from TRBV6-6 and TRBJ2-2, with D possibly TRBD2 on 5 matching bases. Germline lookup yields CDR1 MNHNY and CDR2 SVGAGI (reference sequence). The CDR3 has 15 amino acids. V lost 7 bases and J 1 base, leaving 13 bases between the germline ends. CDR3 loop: CASIGGSGNTGELFF. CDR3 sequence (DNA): TGTGCCAGCATTGGAGGTTCAGGGAACACCGGGGAGCTGTTTTTT.

The CDR3 bases are TGTGCCATCAGTGAGTCTGTATGGGGTTCCTACGAGCAGTACTTC. It codes for CAISESVWGSYEQYF. The rearrangement uses TRBV10-3 and TRBJ2-7; D is undetermined. Germline CDR1 is ENHRY and CDR2 is SYGVKD. V was cut by 0 bases and J by 1 base, with 10 bases left in between. This CDR3 has 15 residues.

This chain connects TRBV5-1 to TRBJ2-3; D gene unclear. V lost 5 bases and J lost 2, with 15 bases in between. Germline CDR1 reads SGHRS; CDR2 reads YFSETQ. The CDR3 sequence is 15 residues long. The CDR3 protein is CASRDGASVTDTQYF. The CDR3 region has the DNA TGCGCCAGCAGGGACGGCGCTTCGGTCACAGATACGCAGTATTTT.

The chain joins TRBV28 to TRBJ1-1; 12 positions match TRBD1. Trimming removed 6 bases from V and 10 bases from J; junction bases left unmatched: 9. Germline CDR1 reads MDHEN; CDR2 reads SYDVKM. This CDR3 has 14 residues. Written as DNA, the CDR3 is TGTGCCAGCAGGACCGGGACAGGGGGCCGAAGAGCTTTCTTT. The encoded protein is CASRTGTGGRRAFF.

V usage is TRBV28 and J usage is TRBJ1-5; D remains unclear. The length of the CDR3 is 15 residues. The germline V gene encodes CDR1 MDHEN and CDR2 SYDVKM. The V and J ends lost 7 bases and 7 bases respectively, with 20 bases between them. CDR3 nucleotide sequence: TGTGCCAGCACCCGGTTTATCTCTGGCTTACAGCCCCAGCATTTT. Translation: CASTRFISGLQPQHF.

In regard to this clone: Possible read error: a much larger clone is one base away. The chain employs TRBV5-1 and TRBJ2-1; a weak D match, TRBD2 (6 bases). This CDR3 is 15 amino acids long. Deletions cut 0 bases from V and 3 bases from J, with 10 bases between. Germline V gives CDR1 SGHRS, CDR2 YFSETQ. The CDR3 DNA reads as TGCGCCAGCAGCTTGGCCAGCGGGCGCTACAATGAGCAGTTCTTC. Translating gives CASSLASGRYNEQFF.

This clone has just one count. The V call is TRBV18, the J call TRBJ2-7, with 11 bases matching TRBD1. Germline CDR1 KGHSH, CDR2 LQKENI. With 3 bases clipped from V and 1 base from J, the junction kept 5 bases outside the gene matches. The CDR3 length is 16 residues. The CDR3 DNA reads TGTGCCAGCTCACCTACCGGGACAGGGGGTTCCTACGAGCAGTACTTC. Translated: CASSPTGTGGSYEQYF. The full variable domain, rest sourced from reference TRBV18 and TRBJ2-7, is NAGVMQNPRHLVRRRGQEARLRCSPMKGHSHVYWYRQLPEEGLKFMVYLQKENIIDESGMPKERFSAEFPKEGPSILRIQQVVRGDSAAYFCASSPTGTGGSYEQYFGPGTRLTVT.

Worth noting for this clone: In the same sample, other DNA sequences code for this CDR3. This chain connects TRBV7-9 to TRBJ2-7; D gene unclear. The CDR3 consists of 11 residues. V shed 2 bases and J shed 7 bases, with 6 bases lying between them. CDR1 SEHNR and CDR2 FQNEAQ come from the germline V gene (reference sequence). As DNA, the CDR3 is TGTGCCAGCAGCTTATCCTGGGAGCAGTACTTC. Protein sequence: CASSLSWEQYF.

CDR3 region: CASSSDRMNTEAFF. Here the CDR3 DNA reads TGTGCCAGTAGTTCCGACAGGATGAACACTGAAGCTTTCTTT. V is TRBV19 and J is TRBJ1-1; TRBD1 is a possible D gene (6 bases). The germline V and J ends were trimmed by 5 bases and 0 bases, with 10 bases remaining between them. CDR1 LNHDA and CDR2 SQIVND come from the germline V gene (reference sequence). CDR3 length: 14 amino acids.

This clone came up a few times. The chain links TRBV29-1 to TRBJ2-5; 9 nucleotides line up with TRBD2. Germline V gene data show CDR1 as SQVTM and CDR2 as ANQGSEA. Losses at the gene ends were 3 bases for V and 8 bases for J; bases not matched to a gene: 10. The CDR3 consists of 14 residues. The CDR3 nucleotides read TGCAGCGTTGACGGGCTAGCGGGGTACAACACCCAGTACTTC. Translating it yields CSVDGLAGYNTQYF.

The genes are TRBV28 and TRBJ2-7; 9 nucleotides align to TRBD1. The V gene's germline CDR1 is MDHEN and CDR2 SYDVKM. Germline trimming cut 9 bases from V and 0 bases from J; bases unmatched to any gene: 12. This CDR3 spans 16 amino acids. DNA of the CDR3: TGTGCCAGTATAACAGGGGGCGAGGCTAACTCCTACGAGCAGTACTTC. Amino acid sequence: CASITGGEANSYEQYF.

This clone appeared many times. The CDR3 here is CASSEDIRSYEQYF. DNA for the CDR3: TGTGCCAGCAGTGAGGATATAAGGTCCTACGAGCAGTACTTC. V gene TRBV6-1 combines with J gene TRBJ2-7; no clear D gene. Trimming removed 3 bases from V and 1 base from J, with 10 bases in between. Germline V gene lookup returns CDR1 MNHNS and CDR2 SASEGT. The CDR3 runs 14 residues.

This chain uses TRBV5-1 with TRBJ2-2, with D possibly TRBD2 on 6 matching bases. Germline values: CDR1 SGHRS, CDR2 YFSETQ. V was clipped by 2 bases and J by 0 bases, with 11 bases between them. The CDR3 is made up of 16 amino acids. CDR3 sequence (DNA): TGCGCCAGCAGCTTTACGCCGGGAGCGAACACCGGGGAGCTGTTTTTT. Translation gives CASSFTPGANTGELFF.

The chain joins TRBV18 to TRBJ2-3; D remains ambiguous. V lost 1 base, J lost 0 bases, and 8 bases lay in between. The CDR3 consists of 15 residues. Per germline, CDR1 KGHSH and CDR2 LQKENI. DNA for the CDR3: TGTGCCAGCTCACCACTCGTCCGCAGCACAGATACGCAGTATTTT. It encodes CASSPLVRSTDTQYF. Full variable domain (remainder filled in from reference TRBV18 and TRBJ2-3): NAGVMQNPRHLVRRRGQEARLRCSPMKGHSHVYWYRQLPEEGLKFMVYLQKENIIDESGMPKERFSAEFPKEGPSILRIQQVVRGDSAAYFCASSPLVRSTDTQYFGPGTRLTVL.

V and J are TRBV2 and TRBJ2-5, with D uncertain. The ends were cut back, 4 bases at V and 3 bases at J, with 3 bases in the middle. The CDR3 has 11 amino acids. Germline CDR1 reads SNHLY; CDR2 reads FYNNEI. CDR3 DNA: TGTGCCAGCAGTGTTGAAGAGACCCAGTACTTC. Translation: CASSVEETQYF.

CDR3 nucleotides: TGTGCCAGCAGCCGCCCCGGGACGGAGAACACCGGGGAGCTGTTTTTT. Its protein product is CASSRPGTENTGELFF. The gene calls are TRBV7-9 and TRBJ2-2; either TRBD1 or TRBD2 may fit D (5 bases each). Trimming removed 5 bases at V and 1 base at J, with 14 bases between. This CDR3 is built from 16 residues. Germline V gives CDR1 SEHNR, CDR2 FQNEAQ (reference sequence).

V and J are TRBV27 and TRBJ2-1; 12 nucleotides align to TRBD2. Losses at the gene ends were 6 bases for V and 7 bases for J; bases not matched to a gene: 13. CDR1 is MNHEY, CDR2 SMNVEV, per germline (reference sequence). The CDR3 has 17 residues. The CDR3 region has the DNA TGTGCCAGCAGACCCTCCCGACTAGCGGGAGTGAGAAATGAGCAGTTCTTC. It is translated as CASRPSRLAGVRNEQFF.

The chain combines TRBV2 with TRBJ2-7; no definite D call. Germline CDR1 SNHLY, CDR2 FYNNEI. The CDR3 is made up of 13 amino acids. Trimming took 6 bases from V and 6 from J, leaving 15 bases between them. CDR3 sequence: CASRESLISEQYF. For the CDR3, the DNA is TGTGCCAGCAGGGAGAGCCTCATAAGCGAGCAGTACTTC. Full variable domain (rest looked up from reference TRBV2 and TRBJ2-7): EPEVTQTPSHQVTQMGQEVILRCVPISNHLYFYWYRQILGQKVEFLVSFYNNEISEKSEIFDDQFSVERPDGSNFTLKIRSTKLEDSAMYFCASRESLISEQYFGPGTRLTVT.

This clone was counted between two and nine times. The CDR3 DNA follows: TGTGCCAGCAGTCCCAACAGGGGACTCAGCACAGATACGCAGTATTTT. Residues: CASSPNRGLSTDTQYF. The chain couples TRBV28 to TRBJ2-3; D possibly corresponds to TRBD1 (7 bases). The CDR3 is made up of 16 amino acids. V dropped 5 bases and J dropped 0 bases, with 15 bases sitting between them. Germline CDR1 reads MDHEN; CDR2 reads SYDVKM.

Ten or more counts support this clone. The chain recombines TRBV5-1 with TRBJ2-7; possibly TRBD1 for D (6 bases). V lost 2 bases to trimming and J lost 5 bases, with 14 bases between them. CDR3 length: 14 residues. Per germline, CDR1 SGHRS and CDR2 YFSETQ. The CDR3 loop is CASSLARGKDEQYF. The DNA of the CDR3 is TGCGCCAGCAGCTTAGCCAGGGGAAAGGACGAGCAGTACTTC.

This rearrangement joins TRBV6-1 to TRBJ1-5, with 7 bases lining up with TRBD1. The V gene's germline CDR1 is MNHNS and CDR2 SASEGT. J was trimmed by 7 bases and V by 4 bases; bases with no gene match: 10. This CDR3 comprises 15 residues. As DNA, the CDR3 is TGTGCCAGCAGTGTTATGACAGGGCAGGGGCAGCCCCAGCATTTT. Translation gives CASSVMTGQGQPQHF.

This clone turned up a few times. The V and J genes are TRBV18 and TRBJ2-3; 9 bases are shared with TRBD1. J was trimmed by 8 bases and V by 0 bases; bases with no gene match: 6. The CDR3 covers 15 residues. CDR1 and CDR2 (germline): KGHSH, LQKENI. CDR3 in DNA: TGTGCCAGCTCACCACCCTCACAGGGGGCATCTACGCAGTATTTT. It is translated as CASSPPSQGASTQYF.

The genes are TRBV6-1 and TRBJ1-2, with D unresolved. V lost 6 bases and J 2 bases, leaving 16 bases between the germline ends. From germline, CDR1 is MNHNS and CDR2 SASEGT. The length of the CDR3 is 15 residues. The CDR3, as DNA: TGTGCCAGCAGCCCCGAGCTGGCATCGAACTATGGCTACACCTTC. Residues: CASSPELASNYGYTF.

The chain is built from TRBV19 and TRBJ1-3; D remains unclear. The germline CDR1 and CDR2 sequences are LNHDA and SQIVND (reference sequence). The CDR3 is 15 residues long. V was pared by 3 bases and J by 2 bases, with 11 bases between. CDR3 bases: TGTGCCAGTAGTATTGTCCAGAAACCTGGAAACACCATATATTTT. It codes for CASSIVQKPGNTIYF.

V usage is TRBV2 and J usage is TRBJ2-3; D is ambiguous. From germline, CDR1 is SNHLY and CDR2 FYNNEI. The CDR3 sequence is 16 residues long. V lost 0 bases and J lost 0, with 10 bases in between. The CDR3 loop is CASSEARAQSTDTQYF. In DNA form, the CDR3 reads TGTGCCAGCAGTGAAGCTAGGGCACAGAGCACAGATACGCAGTATTTT.

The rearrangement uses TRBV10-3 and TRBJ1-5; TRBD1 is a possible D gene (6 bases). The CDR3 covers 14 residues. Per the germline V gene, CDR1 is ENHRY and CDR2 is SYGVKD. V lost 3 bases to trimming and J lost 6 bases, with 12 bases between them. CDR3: CAISDSGEGQPQHF. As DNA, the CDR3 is TGTGCCATCAGTGACTCAGGGGAAGGTCAGCCCCAGCATTTT.

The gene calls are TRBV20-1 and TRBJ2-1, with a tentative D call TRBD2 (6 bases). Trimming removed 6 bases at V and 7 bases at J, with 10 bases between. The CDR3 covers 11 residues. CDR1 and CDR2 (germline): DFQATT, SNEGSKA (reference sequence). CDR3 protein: CSAGLGNEQFF. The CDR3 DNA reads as TGCAGTGCGGGACTCGGTAATGAGCAGTTCTTC.

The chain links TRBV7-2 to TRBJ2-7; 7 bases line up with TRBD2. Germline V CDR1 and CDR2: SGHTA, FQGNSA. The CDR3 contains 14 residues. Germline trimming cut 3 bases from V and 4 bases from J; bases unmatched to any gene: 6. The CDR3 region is CASSFYLAEYEQYF. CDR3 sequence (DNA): TGTGCCAGCAGCTTTTACCTAGCGGAATACGAGCAGTACTTC.

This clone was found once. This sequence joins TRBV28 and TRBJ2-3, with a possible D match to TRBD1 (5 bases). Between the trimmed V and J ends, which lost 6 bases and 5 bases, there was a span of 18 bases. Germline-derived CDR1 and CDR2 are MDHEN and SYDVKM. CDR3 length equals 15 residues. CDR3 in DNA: TGTGCCAGCAGGGGAAGAACAGGAAGGCGAGATACGCAGTATTTT. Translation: CASRGRTGRRDTQYF.

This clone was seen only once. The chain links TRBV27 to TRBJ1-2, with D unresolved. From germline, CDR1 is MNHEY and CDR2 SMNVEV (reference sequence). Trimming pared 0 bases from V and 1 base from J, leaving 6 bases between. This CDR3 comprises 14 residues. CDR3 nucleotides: TGTGCCAGCAGTTTATCGGTCAGTAACTATGGCTACACCTTC. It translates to CASSLSVSNYGYTF.

The CDR3 reads CASIVTGNSYEQYF. CDR3 nucleotide sequence: TGTGCCAGCATTGTGACAGGGAACTCCTACGAGCAGTACTTC. V gene TRBV28 combines with J gene TRBJ2-7; 7 bases agree with TRBD1. J was trimmed by 0 bases and V by 7 bases; bases with no gene match: 6. The germline CDR1 and CDR2 sequences are MDHEN and SYDVKM. CDR3 length equals 14 residues.